Below, 18 T cell receptor beta chains from the same sample are listed, as sequenced in a study of blood T cell repertoires in COVID-19. Assay used: immunoSEQ multiplex PCR; TCRdb lists only in-frame clones, some missing. In the table there are fewer than 350,000 clones, 75% to 95% of which are singletons. The sample consisted of peripheral blood. The receptors stem from a woman in her thirties with COVID-19, enrolled during active disease.

J is TRBJ2-5 and V is TRBV30; D is uncertain. Germline assignment: CDR1 GTSNPN and CDR2 SVGIG (reference sequence). V dropped 1 base and J dropped 3 bases, with 3 bases sitting between them. The CDR3 runs to 11 residues. Written as DNA, the CDR3 is TGTGCCTGGAGTGCTAAAGAGACCCAGTACTTC. Translation gives CAWSAKETQYF.

The chain joins TRBV7-2 to TRBJ1-6; 9 bases agree with TRBD1. Germline-derived CDR1 and CDR2 are SGHTA and FQGNSA. The CDR3 covers 14 residues. Trimming removed 3 bases from V and 7 bases from J; junction bases left unmatched: 1. Here the CDR3 DNA reads TGTGCCAGCAGCTTTGGGACAGGGAATTCACCCCTCCACTTT. Encoded protein: CASSFGTGNSPLHF.

The chain is built from TRBV7-3 and TRBJ2-1; TRBD1 agrees at 7 bases. This CDR3 spans 12 amino acids. Germline CDR1 SGHTA, CDR2 FQGTGA. V trimming: 5 bases; J trimming: 16 bases; junction bases outside the gene matches: 11. CDR3 in amino acids: CASSTPTGSLFF. The CDR3 bases are TGTGCCAGCAGCACCCCGACAGGGTCTCTCTTCTTC.

The V call is TRBV11-2, the J call TRBJ1-6; 9 bases fit TRBD1. With 1 base clipped from V and 8 bases from J, the junction kept 3 bases outside the gene matches. CDR3 size: 15 residues. Per the germline V gene, CDR1 is SGHAT and CDR2 is FQNNGV. In DNA form, the CDR3 reads TGTGCCAGCAGCTTAGCTTGGGACAGGGATTCACCCCTCCACTTT. Its translation: CASSLAWDRDSPLHF.

This chain connects TRBV5-1 to TRBJ1-2; 8 bases are shared with TRBD1. V lost 4 bases, J lost 6 bases, and 14 bases stayed unmatched. The CDR3 is 16 residues long. Germline CDR1 is SGHRS and CDR2 is YFSETQ. The CDR3 region is CASSPGGQGNSHGYTF. The CDR3, as DNA: TGCGCCAGCAGCCCAGGAGGACAGGGCAACTCCCATGGCTACACCTTC. Supplemented by reference TRBV5-1 and TRBJ1-2, the full variable domain reads KAGVTQTPRYLIKTRGQQVTLSCSPISGHRSVSWYQQTPGQGLQFLFEYFSETQRNKGNFPGRFSGRQFSNSRSEMNVSTLELGDSALYLCASSPGGQGNSHGYTFGSGTRLTVV.

V usage is TRBV19 and J usage is TRBJ1-1; D is undetermined. CDR1 and CDR2 (germline): LNHDA, SQIVND (reference sequence). The CDR3 is made up of 18 amino acids. V dropped 0 bases and J dropped 6 bases, with 23 bases sitting between them. The DNA of the CDR3 is TGTGCCAGTAGTATAGAGTTAACGGGTCGCTCCATTGCGTCTGAAGCTTTCTTT. It is translated as CASSIELTGRSIASEAFF.

This chain joins TRBV5-4 and TRBJ2-2, with 12 nucleotides matching TRBD2. Trimming cost V 5 bases and J 4 bases; bases outside gene matches: 9. Germline V gene sequence: CDR1 SGHNT, CDR2 YYREEE (reference sequence). The CDR3 spans 17 residues. This CDR3 reads CASREGTSGPSTGELFF. The CDR3 DNA follows: TGTGCCAGCAGGGAGGGGACTAGCGGGCCGAGCACCGGGGAGCTGTTTTTT.

The chain joins TRBV2 to TRBJ2-1; 10 bases line up with TRBD2. Germline CDR1 reads SNHLY; CDR2 reads FYNNEI. The ends lost 2 bases at V and 7 bases at J; junction bases unmatched: 8. The CDR3 totals 16 residues. The CDR3 nucleotides are TGTGCCAGCAGTGAATTGGGGCTAGCGGGAGCGAATGAGCAGTTCTTC. It translates to CASSELGLAGANEQFF. The full variable domain, with the rest looked up from reference TRBV2 and TRBJ2-1, is EPEVTQTPSHQVTQMGQEVILRCVPISNHLYFYWYRQILGQKVEFLVSFYNNEISEKSEIFDDQFSVERPDGSNFTLKIRSTKLEDSAMYFCASSELGLAGANEQFFGPGTRLTVL.

This chain joins TRBV9 and TRBJ2-7, with 9 bases matching TRBD1. V lost 2 bases to trimming and J lost 2 bases; unmatched junction nucleotides: 14. In germline, CDR1 is SGDLS, CDR2 YYNGEE. This CDR3 has 18 residues. CDR3 sequence: CASSVGAKRGQGAYEQYF. CDR3 nucleotide sequence: TGTGCCAGCAGCGTTGGCGCCAAAAGGGGACAGGGAGCCTACGAGCAGTACTTC.

The V and J genes are TRBV10-3 and TRBJ1-1, with D uncertain. Germline lookup yields CDR1 ENHRY and CDR2 SYGVKD. This CDR3 has 14 residues. V gave up 4 bases and J gave up 1 base, with 10 bases separating them. The CDR3 loop reads CAISGLKGNTEAFF. CDR3 in DNA: TGTGCCATCAGTGGACTAAAGGGGAACACTGAAGCTTTCTTT.

CDR3 sequence (DNA): TGTGCCAGCAGCCACGCACAGGCTTCCTACGAGCAGTACTTC. As protein: CASSHAQASYEQYF. The chain has TRBV3-1 (or the pseudogene TRBV3-2) and TRBJ2-7; possible D gene TRBD1, 5 bases. Trimming left V 3 bases short and J 1 base short, with 10 bases between. CDR3 length: 14 residues. Germline V gene lookup returns CDR1 LGHDT and CDR2 YNNKEL (reference sequence).

The chain couples TRBV18 to TRBJ1-6; 9 nucleotides match TRBD1. CDR3 size: 16 residues. Unmatched junction bases numbered 5, after V lost 4 bases and J lost 4 bases. The germline gives CDR1 KGHSH, CDR2 LQKENI. CDR3 region: CASSQTGQGYNSPLHF. The CDR3 DNA follows: TGTGCCAGCTCACAGACCGGACAGGGGTATAATTCACCCCTCCACTTT.

V usage is TRBV9 and J usage is TRBJ2-1; 7 bases map to TRBD2. Unmatched junction bases numbered 5, after V lost 0 bases and J lost 5 bases. The CDR3 runs to 15 residues. The germline V gene encodes CDR1 SGDLS and CDR2 YYNGEE. The CDR3 region has the DNA TGTGCCAGCAGCGTAGGCACTAGCGCCCACAATGAGCAGTTCTTC. It is translated as CASSVGTSAHNEQFF.

The chain carries TRBV19 and TRBJ2-7; perhaps TRBD1 as D (7 bases). V shed 5 bases and J shed 4 bases, with 15 bases lying between them. Looked up from germline, CDR1 is LNHDA and CDR2 is SQIVND (reference sequence). There are 14 residues in the CDR3. CDR3 coding DNA: TGTGCCAGTAGTCCGCGCGGGACAGTTTACGAGCAGTACTTC. Translating it yields CASSPRGTVYEQYF.

V and J are TRBV28 and TRBJ1-3; D is unresolved. The CDR3 covers 15 residues. CDR1 and CDR2 from the germline V gene are MDHEN and SYDVKM. V was trimmed by 7 bases and J by 0 bases, leaving 13 bases between them. Here the CDR3 reads CASTLNGDSGNTIYF. The CDR3, as DNA: TGTGCCAGCACCTTGAACGGGGACTCTGGAAACACCATATATTTT.

The V and J genes are TRBV15 and TRBJ1-2; possibly TRBD1 for D (6 bases). Germline values: CDR1 LNHNV, CDR2 YYDKDF (reference sequence). V dropped 7 bases and J dropped 7 bases, with 19 bases sitting between them. The CDR3 contains 14 residues. The CDR3 sequence is CATTLDSGAGGYTF. In DNA, the CDR3 is TGTGCCACCACCCTAGACTCAGGGGCGGGTGGCTACACCTTC.

The rearrangement links TRBV15 to TRBJ1-5, with a possible D match to TRBD1 (5 bases). Germline CDR1 and CDR2: LNHNV and YYDKDF (reference sequence). Trimming left V 9 bases short and J 4 bases short, with 31 bases between. The CDR3 length is 19 residues. CDR3 DNA sequence: TGTGCCACAACCCGGACGGGACGCCGCGGGGTAATCGCTAATCAGCCCCAGCATTTT. As protein: CATTRTGRRGVIANQPQHF.

V is TRBV6-6 and J is TRBJ1-6; 8 bases agree with TRBD1. CDR1 and CDR2 (germline): MNHNY, SVGAGI (reference sequence). The CDR3 runs 15 residues. Trimming removed 5 bases from V and 6 bases from J; junction bases left unmatched: 6. The CDR3 DNA reads as TGTGCCAGCAGTAGCGGGACAGGCTCTAATTCACCCCTCCACTTT. Protein: CASSSGTGSNSPLHF.